This is a list of T cell receptor beta chains from one sample in a study of T cell changes during pregnancy in multiple sclerosis. The table came from immunoSEQ multiplex PCR; TCRdb's copy has only in-frame clones and leaves some out. The table has around 71,000 clones, around 94% seen once. The material was peripheral blood, obtained in the third trimester of pregnancy. Receptors were obtained from a female donor with multiple sclerosis, enrolled in a pregnancy study. CDR3s include the opening cysteine and the closing phenylalanine or tryptophan. Each record gives: D gene, V gene, clone size, J gene, CDR3 protein, CDR3 DNA. A D gene is named only where the DNA matches it firmly. Part of the rows lack a size; the others show once, few, many or a class for expanded clones.

d_call: TRBD2
v_call: TRBV29-1
clone_size: NA
j_call: TRBJ2-7
cdr3_aa: CSFTLAGTYEQYF
cdr3_nt: TGCAGCTTCACCCTAGCGGGGACTTACGAGCAGTACTTC

d_call: TRBD2
v_call: TRBV6-4
clone_size: NA
j_call: TRBJ2-3
cdr3_aa: CASILSGRSADTQYF
cdr3_nt: TGTGCCAGCATTCTTAGCGGGAGGAGTGCAGATACGCAGTATTTT

d_call: TRBD1
v_call: TRBV12-5
clone_size: NA
j_call: TRBJ2-7
cdr3_aa: CASGLGGGRHEQYF
cdr3_nt: TGTGCTAGTGGTTTGGGAGGGGGCAGACACGAGCAGTACTTC

d_call: TRBD2
v_call: TRBV6-1
clone_size: NA
j_call: TRBJ2-2
cdr3_aa: CASLILAGDTGELFF
cdr3_nt: TGTGCCAGCCTTATCCTAGCGGGTGACACCGGGGAGCTGTTTTTT

d_call: NA
v_call: TRBV11-2
clone_size: NA
j_call: TRBJ1-3
cdr3_aa: CASSPLTSGAGNTIYF
cdr3_nt: TGTGCCAGCAGCCCCTTAACTTCAGGGGCTGGAAACACCATATATTTT

d_call: NA
v_call: TRBV6-1
clone_size: NA
j_call: TRBJ2-5
cdr3_aa: CASSWTLQETQYF
cdr3_nt: TGTGCCAGCAGTTGGACACTACAAGAGACCCAGTACTTC

d_call: TRBD1
v_call: TRBV28
clone_size: NA
j_call: TRBJ2-7
cdr3_aa: CASRTGGGYEQYF
cdr3_nt: TGTGCCAGCAGGACAGGGGGCGGATACGAGCAGTACTTC

d_call: NA
v_call: TRBV10-3
clone_size: NA
j_call: TRBJ1-4
cdr3_aa: CAISESTGNYEKLFF
cdr3_nt: TGTGCCATCAGTGAGTCTACAGGGAATTACGAAAAACTGTTTTTT

d_call: TRBD1
v_call: TRBV4-2
clone_size: NA
j_call: TRBJ2-1
cdr3_aa: CASSQEGQGYLNEQFF
cdr3_nt: TGTGCCAGCAGCCAAGAGGGACAGGGGTACCTCAATGAGCAGTTCTTC

d_call: NA
v_call: TRBV7-9
clone_size: few
j_call: TRBJ1-2
cdr3_aa: CASSLLTGSYGYTF
cdr3_nt: TGTGCCAGCAGCTTATTAACCGGGAGCTATGGCTACACCTTC

d_call: NA
v_call: TRBV23-1
clone_size: NA
j_call: TRBJ2-1
cdr3_aa: CASSQSPLLRDNEQFF
cdr3_nt: TGCGCCAGCAGTCAATCGCCCCTCCTGCGGGACAATGAGCAGTTCTTC

d_call: TRBD1
v_call: TRBV13
clone_size: NA
j_call: TRBJ1-1
cdr3_aa: CASSLETGGWGTEAFF
cdr3_nt: TGTGCCAGCAGCTTAGAAACAGGGGGCTGGGGCACTGAAGCTTTCTTT

d_call: TRBD2
v_call: TRBV6-1
clone_size: NA
j_call: TRBJ2-2
cdr3_aa: CASSDLLAETGELFF
cdr3_nt: TGTGCCAGCAGTGACTTACTAGCGGAGACCGGGGAGCTGTTTTTT

d_call: NA
v_call: TRBV30
clone_size: NA
j_call: TRBJ2-7
cdr3_aa: CAWRARDTSYEQYF
cdr3_nt: TGTGCCTGGAGGGCCAGGGACACATCCTACGAGCAGTACTTC

d_call: NA
v_call: TRBV28
clone_size: NA
j_call: TRBJ2-7
cdr3_aa: CASSFIRGVYEQYF
cdr3_nt: TGTGCCAGCAGTTTTATCAGGGGAGTTTACGAGCAGTACTTC

d_call: NA
v_call: TRBV19
clone_size: NA
j_call: TRBJ2-3
cdr3_aa: CASGRGVRTDTQYF
cdr3_nt: TGTGCCAGCGGGAGAGGGGTCCGCACAGATACGCAGTATTTT

d_call: NA
v_call: TRBV19
clone_size: NA
j_call: TRBJ2-1
cdr3_aa: CASSIGQSEQFF
cdr3_nt: TGTGCCAGTAGTATAGGGCAATCTGAGCAGTTCTTC

d_call: NA
v_call: TRBV11-3
clone_size: NA
j_call: TRBJ2-3
cdr3_aa: CASSLSSALTDTQYF
cdr3_nt: TGTGCCAGCAGCTTATCAAGCGCGCTCACAGATACGCAGTATTTT

d_call: TRBD1
v_call: TRBV7-9
clone_size: NA
j_call: TRBJ1-4
cdr3_aa: CASSPGDRTLRANEKLFF
cdr3_nt: TGTGCCAGCAGCCCGGGGGACAGAACCTTGCGAGCTAATGAAAAACTGTTTTTT

d_call: NA
v_call: TRBV28
clone_size: NA
j_call: TRBJ2-7
cdr3_aa: CASSLAGANLYEQYF
cdr3_nt: TGTGCCAGCAGTTTAGCGGGGGCGAATCTCTACGAGCAGTACTTC

d_call: TRBD2
v_call: TRBV6-5
clone_size: NA
j_call: TRBJ2-7
cdr3_aa: CASSRLAGYYEQYF
cdr3_nt: TGTGCCAGCAGTAGACTAGCGGGATACTACGAGCAGTACTTC

d_call: NA
v_call: TRBV9
clone_size: NA
j_call: TRBJ2-5
cdr3_aa: CASSPNQETQYF
cdr3_nt: TGTGCCAGCAGTCCTAATCAAGAGACCCAGTACTTC

d_call: TRBD2
v_call: TRBV29-1
clone_size: NA
j_call: TRBJ2-1
cdr3_aa: CSNKGGLAGPPVSYNEQFF
cdr3_nt: TGCAGCAACAAAGGGGGACTAGCGGGCCCCCCAGTATCCTACAATGAGCAGTTCTTC

d_call: NA
v_call: TRBV7-9
clone_size: NA
j_call: TRBJ1-2
cdr3_aa: CASSLATGGYGYTF
cdr3_nt: TGTGCCAGCAGCTTAGCAACGGGGGGCTATGGCTACACCTTC